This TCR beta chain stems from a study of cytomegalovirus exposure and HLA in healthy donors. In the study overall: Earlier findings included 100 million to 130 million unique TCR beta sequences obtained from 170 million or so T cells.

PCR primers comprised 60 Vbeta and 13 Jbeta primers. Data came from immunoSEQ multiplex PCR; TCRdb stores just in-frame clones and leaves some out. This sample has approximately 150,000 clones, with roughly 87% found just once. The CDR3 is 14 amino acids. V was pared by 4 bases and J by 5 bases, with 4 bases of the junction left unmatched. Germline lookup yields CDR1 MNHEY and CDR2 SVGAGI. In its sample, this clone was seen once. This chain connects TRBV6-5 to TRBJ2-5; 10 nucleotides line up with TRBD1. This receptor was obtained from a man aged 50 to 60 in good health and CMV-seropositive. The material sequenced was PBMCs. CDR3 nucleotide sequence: TGTGCCAGCAGTTTGACAGGGGGCGCGGAGACCCAGTACTTC. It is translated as CASSLTGGAETQYF.